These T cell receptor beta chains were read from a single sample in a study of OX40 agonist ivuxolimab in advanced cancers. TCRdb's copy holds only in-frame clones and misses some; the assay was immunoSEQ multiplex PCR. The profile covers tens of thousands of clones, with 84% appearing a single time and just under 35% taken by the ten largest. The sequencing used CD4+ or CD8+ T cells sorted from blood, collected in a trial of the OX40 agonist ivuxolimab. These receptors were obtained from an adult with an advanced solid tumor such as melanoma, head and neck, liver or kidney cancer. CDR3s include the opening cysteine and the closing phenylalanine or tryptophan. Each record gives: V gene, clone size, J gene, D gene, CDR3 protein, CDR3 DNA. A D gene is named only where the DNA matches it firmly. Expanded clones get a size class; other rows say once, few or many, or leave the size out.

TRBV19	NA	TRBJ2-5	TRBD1	CASSMTARLVGTGGQYF	TGTGCCAGTAGTATGACCGCGCGACTAGTGGGTACAGGGGGCCAGTACTTC
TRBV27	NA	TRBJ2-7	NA	CASSLSPAPGSYEQYF	TGTGCCAGCAGTTTATCGCCAGCCCCAGGGTCCTACGAGCAGTACTTC
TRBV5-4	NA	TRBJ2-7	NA	CASSLELGIYEQYF	TGTGCCAGCAGCTTGGAGCTGGGTATCTACGAGCAGTACTTC
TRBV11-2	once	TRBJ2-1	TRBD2	CASSLVKTSVNEQFF	TGTGCCAGCAGCTTAGTTAAAACTAGCGTCAATGAGCAGTTCTTC
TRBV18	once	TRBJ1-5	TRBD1	CASSLDRGMNQPQHF	TGTGCCAGCTCCCTGGACAGGGGGATGAATCAGCCCCAGCATTTT
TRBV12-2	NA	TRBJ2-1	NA	CASRLVGSSYREHNEQFF	TGTGCAAGTCGCTTAGTTGGGAGCTCTTATCGGGAGCACAATGAGCAGTTCTTC
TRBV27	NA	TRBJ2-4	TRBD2	CASSLSGWAGGLIGGDIQYF	TGTGCCAGCAGTTTGAGCGGATGGGCGGGAGGCCTCATCGGGGGGGACATTCAGTACTTC
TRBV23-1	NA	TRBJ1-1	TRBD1	CASSQSQEGAMNTEAFF	TGCGCCAGCAGTCAATCTCAAGAGGGGGCTATGAACACTGAAGCTTTCTTT
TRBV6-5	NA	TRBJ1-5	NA	CASSMTASNQPQHF	TGTGCCAGCAGCATGACAGCTAGCAATCAGCCCCAGCATTTT
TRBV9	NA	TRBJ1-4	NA	CASSVEGQSNEKLFF	TGTGCCAGCAGCGTAGAAGGACAGAGTAATGAAAAACTGTTTTTT
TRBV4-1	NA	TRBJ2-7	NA	CASSHMGYEQYF	TGCGCCAGCAGCCATATGGGGTACGAGCAGTACTTC
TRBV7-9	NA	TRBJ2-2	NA	CASSLYPNPGELFF	TGTGCCAGCAGCTTATATCCGAATCCCGGGGAGCTGTTTTTT
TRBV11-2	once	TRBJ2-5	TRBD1	CASSPWDRGPQETQYF	TGTGCCAGCAGCCCTTGGGACAGGGGGCCGCAAGAGACCCAGTACTTC
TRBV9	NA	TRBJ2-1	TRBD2	CASSVGLAGGYEQFF	TGTGCCAGCAGCGTAGGGCTAGCGGGAGGGTATGAGCAGTTCTTC
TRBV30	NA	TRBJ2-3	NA	CAWSWDSTDTQYF	TGTGCCTGGAGTTGGGACAGCACAGATACGCAGTATTTT
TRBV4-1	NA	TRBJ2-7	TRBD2	CASSPTSGTAYEQYF	TGCGCCAGCAGCCCGACTAGCGGGACGGCCTACGAGCAGTACTTC
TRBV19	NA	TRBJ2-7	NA	CASSMDRREQYF	TGTGCCAGTAGTATGGACAGACGGGAGCAGTACTTC
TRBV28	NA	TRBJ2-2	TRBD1	CASSIHRGRAGELFF	TGTGCCAGCAGTATACACAGGGGGCGTGCCGGGGAGCTGTTTTTT
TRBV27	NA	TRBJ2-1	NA	CASSLYPGWNNEQFF	TGTGCCAGCAGTTTATACCCAGGGTGGAACAATGAGCAGTTCTTC
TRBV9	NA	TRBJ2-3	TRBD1	CASSSPGQGGLDTQYF	TGTGCCAGCAGCTCTCCAGGACAGGGAGGATTAGATACGCAGTATTTT
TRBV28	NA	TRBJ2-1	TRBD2	CASRGVGTTVNEQFF	TGTGCCAGCAGGGGGGTCGGGACTACCGTCAATGAGCAGTTCTTC
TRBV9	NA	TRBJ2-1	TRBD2	CASSVGLAEGFRDEQFF	TGTGCCAGCAGCGTGGGACTAGCGGAAGGGTTTAGGGATGAGCAGTTCTTC
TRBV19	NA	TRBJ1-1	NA	CASRLTGMNTEAFF	TGTGCCAGTAGATTGACTGGGATGAACACTGAAGCTTTCTTT
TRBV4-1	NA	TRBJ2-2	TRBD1	CASSHGQVRTGELFF	TGCGCCAGCAGCCACGGACAGGTTAGGACCGGGGAGCTGTTTTTT
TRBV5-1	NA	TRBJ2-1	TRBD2	CASSSTGGRNEQFF	TGCGCCAGCAGCTCCACCGGCGGGAGGAATGAGCAGTTCTTC
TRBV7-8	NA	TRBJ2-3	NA	CASSLAGGWVKQDTQYF	TGTGCCAGCAGCTTAGCAGGAGGGTGGGTCAAGCAGGATACGCAGTATTTT
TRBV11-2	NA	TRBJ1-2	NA	CASSPSTGPGYTF	TGTGCCAGCAGCCCCTCGACGGGTCCTGGCTACACCTTC
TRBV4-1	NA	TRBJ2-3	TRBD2	CASRQGTSGRDTQYF	TGCGCCAGCAGACAAGGGACTAGCGGGAGGGATACGCAGTATTTT
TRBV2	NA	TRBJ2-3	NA	CASSDSWLDTQYF	TGTGCCAGCAGTGACAGCTGGTTGGATACGCAGTATTTT
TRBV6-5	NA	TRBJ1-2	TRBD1	CASRRTGGDYGYTF	TGTGCCAGCAGGAGGACAGGGGGCGACTATGGCTACACCTTC
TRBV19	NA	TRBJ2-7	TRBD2	CASSPALAASYEQYF	TGTGCCAGTAGTCCCGCACTAGCGGCGTCCTACGAGCAGTACTTC
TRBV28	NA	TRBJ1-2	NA	CASSTPGSNYGYTF	TGTGCCAGCAGTACGCCTGGTAGTAACTATGGCTACACCTTC
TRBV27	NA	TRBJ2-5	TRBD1	CASSWGTGLTETQYF	TGTGCCAGCAGTTGGGGGACAGGCCTGACAGAGACCCAGTACTTC
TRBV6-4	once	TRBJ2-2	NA	CASSDSGGNTGELFF	TGTGCCAGCAGTGACTCAGGGGGGAACACCGGGGAGCTGTTTTTT
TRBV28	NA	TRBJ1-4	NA	CATRDPPGEINEKLFF	TGTGCCACCCGGGACCCGCCAGGGGAGATTAATGAAAAACTGTTTTTT
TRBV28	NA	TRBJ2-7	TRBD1	CASSLSVGQGTYEQYF	TGTGCCAGCAGTTTATCTGTGGGACAGGGGACCTACGAGCAGTACTTC
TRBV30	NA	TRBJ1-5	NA	CAWSVRAGHQPQHF	TGTGCCTGGAGTGTACGGGCAGGGCATCAGCCCCAGCATTTT
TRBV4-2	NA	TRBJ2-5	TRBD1	CASSLWWTGDETQYF	TGTGCCAGCAGCCTCTGGTGGACAGGGGATGAGACCCAGTACTTC
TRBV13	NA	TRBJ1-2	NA	CASSLLNYGYTF	TGTGCCAGCAGCCTCCTTAACTATGGCTACACCTTC
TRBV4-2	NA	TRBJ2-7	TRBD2	CASSQDPLAGDEQYF	TGTGCCAGCAGCCAAGATCCACTAGCGGGAGACGAGCAGTACTTC
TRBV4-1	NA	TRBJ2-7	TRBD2	CASSPAPGLAGVMQYF	TGCGCCAGCAGCCCTGCACCCGGGCTAGCGGGGGTAATGCAGTACTTC
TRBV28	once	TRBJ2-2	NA	CASRYPPAGDDTGELFF	TGTGCCAGCAGGTACCCGCCTGCAGGGGACGACACCGGGGAGCTGTTTTTT
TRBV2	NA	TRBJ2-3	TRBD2	CASRTSGLTDTQYF	TGTGCCAGCCGGACTAGCGGGCTCACAGATACGCAGTATTTT
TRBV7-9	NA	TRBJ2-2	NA	CASSPSGPNTGELFF	TGTGCCAGCAGCCCCAGCGGGCCGAACACCGGGGAGCTGTTTTTT
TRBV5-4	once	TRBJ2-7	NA	CASSFAGNSYEQYF	TGTGCCAGCAGCTTCGCGGGGAACTCCTACGAGCAGTACTTC
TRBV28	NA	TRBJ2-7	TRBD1	CASSQTGDNEQYF	TGTGCCAGCAGTCAGACAGGGGATAACGAGCAGTACTTC
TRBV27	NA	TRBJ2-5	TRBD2	CASNSRLAGGTETQYF	TGTGCCAGCAACAGCCGACTAGCGGGAGGGACAGAGACCCAGTACTTC
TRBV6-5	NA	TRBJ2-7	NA	CASSYGGGMAYEQYF	TGTGCCAGCAGTTACGGAGGGGGAATGGCCTACGAGCAGTACTTC
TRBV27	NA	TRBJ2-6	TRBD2	CASSLLAGGSSGANVLTF	TGTGCCAGCAGTTTACTAGCGGGGGGGAGCTCTGGGGCCAACGTCCTGACTTTC
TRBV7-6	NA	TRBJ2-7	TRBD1	CASSSGTGSYEQYF	TGTGCCAGCAGCTCCGGGACAGGGTCTTACGAGCAGTACTTC
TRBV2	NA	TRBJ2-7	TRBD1	CASSDLGTGDLYEQYF	TGTGCCAGCAGTGATTTAGGGACAGGGGACCTATACGAGCAGTACTTC
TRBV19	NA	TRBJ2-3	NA	CASSTLAEVDTQYF	TGTGCCAGTTCCACACTGGCTGAAGTGGATACGCAGTATTTT